This T cell receptor (beta chain) was recorded in a study of identical twins. General study findings and limits: Researchers caution that invariant MAIT and iNKT cells could partly confound zero-insertion analyses.

TCRdb passed the 5' RACE reads through MiXCR, listing each CDR3 protein once. The sample consists of some 760,000 distinct CDR3 sequences, about 20% of them appearing once. Turning to this clonotype: Its antigen is still unknown.

Trimming took 3 bases from V and 0 from J, leaving 9 bases between them. CDR3 length: 15 amino acids. Germline V gives CDR1 SGHRS, CDR2 YFSETQ. These sequences were also reported in another study, on T cells expressing NK-cell markers.

The sequence derives from a woman aged 18-29 years in good health. The V call is TRBV5-1, the J call TRBJ2-2; D unresolved. Input material: PBMCs. The CDR3 is CASSSASTNTGELFF. The CDR3 DNA reads TGCGCCAGCAGCTCTGCCAGCACGAACACCGGGGAGCTGTTTTTT.